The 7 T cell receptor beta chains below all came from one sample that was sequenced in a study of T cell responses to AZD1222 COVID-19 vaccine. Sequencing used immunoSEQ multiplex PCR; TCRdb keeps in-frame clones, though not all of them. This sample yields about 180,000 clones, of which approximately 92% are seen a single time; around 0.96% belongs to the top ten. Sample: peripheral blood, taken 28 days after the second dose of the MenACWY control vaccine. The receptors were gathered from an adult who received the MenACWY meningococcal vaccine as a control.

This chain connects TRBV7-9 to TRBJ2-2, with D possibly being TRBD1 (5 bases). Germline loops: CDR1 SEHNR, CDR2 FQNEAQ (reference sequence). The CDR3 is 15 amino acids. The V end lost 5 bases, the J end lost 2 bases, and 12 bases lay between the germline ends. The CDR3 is CASSPGHTNTGELFF. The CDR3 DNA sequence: TGTGCCAGCAGCCCCGGACATACTAACACCGGGGAGCTGTTTTTT.

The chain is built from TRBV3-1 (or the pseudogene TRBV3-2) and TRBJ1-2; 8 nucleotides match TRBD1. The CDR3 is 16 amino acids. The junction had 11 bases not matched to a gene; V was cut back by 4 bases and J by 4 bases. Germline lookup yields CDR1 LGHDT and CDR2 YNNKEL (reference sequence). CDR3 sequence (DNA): TGTGCCAGCAGCCTGGGGGGCAGGACAGGGACCTATGGCTACACCTTC. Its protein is CASSLGGRTGTYGYTF.

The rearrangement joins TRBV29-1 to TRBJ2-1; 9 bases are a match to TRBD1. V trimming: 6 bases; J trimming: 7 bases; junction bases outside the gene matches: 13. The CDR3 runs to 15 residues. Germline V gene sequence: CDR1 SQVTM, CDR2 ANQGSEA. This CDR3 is CSVGGQGQVSNEQFF. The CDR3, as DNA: TGCAGCGTCGGGGGACAGGGACAGGTCTCAAATGAGCAGTTCTTC.

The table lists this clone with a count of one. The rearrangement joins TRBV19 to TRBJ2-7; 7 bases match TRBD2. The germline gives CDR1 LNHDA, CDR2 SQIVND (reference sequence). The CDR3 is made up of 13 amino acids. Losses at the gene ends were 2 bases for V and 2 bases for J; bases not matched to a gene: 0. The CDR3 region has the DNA TGTGCCAGTAGTATAAGCGGGGCCTACGAGCAGTACTTC. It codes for CASSISGAYEQYF.

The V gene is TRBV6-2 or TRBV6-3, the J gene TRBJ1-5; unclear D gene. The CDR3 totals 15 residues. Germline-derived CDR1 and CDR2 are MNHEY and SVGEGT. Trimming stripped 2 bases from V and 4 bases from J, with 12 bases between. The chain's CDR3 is CASSYLPATNQPQHF. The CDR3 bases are TGTGCCAGCAGTTACCTTCCAGCTACTAATCAGCCCCAGCATTTT.

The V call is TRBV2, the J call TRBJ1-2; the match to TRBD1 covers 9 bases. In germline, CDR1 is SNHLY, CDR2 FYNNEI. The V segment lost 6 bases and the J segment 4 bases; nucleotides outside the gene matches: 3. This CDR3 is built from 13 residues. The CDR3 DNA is TGTGCCAGCAGCGCGGGACAGGGCTATGGCTACACCTTC. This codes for CASSAGQGYGYTF.

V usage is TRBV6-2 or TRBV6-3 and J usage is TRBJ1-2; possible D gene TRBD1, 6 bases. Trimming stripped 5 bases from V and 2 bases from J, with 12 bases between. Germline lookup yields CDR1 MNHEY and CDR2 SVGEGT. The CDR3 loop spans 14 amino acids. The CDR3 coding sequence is TGTGCCAGCAGTCGACAGGAGGTGAACTATGGCTACACCTTC. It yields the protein CASSRQEVNYGYTF.